Included here is one TCR beta chain sequence, with context. This CDR3 is 15 amino acids long. The germline CDR1 and CDR2 sequences are SGHVS and FNYEAQ. V trimming: 1 base; J trimming: 2 bases; junction bases outside the gene matches: 4. PCR involved 60 Vbeta and 13 Jbeta primers. Repertoires were generated with immunoSEQ multiplex PCR, while TCRdb's copy carries only in-frame clones and drops some. This sample has 130,000 to 150,000 clones; 70% to 85% occur once, and the top ten carry around 8.8%. This record comes from a study of cytomegalovirus exposure and HLA in healthy donors. Sequenced input: PBMCs. This sequence was found in a woman aged 55-70 years in good health and CMV-seropositive. The chain links TRBV7-6 to TRBJ2-5; 7 nucleotides line up with TRBD1. Written as DNA, the CDR3 is TGTGCCAGCAGCTTAGTGGGGACAGCTCAAGAGACCCAGTACTTC. Translated: CASSLVGTAQETQYF.